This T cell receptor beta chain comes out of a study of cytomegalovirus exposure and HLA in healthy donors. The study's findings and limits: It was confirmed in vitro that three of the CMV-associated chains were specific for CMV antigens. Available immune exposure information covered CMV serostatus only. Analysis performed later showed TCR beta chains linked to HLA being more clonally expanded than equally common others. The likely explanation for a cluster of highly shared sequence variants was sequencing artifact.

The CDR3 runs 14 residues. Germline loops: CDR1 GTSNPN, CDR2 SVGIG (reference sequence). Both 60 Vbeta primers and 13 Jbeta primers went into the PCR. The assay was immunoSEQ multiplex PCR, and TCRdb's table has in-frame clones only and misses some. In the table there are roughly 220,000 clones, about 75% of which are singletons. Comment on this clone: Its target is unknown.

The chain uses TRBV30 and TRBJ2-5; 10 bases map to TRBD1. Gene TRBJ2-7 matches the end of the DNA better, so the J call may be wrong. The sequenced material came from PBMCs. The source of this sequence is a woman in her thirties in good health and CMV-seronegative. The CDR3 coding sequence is TGTGCCTGGAGTGGGGGACAGGGGATCTACGAGCAGTACTTC. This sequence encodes CAWSGGQGIYEQYF.